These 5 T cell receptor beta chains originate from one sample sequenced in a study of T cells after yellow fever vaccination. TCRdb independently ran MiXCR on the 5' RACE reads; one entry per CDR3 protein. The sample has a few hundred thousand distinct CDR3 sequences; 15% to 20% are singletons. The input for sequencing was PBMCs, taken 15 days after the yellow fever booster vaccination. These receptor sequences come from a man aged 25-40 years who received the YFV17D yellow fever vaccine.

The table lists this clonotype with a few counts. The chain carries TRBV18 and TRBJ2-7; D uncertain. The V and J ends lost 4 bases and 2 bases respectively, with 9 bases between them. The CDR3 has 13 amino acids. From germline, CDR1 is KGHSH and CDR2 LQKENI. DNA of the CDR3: TGTGCCAGCTCACTCAGACATGCCTACGAGCAGTACTTC. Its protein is CASSLRHAYEQYF.

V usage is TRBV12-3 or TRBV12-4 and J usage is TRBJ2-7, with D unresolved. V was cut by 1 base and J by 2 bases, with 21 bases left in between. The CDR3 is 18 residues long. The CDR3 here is CASSLVYNERSTTYEQYF. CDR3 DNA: TGTGCCAGCAGTTTAGTGTATAATGAGCGCTCCACTACCTACGAGCAGTACTTC.

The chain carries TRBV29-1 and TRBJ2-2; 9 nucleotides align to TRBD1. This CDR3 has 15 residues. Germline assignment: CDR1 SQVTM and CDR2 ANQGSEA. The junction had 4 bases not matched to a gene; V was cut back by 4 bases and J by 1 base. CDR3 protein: CSVVPGQGNTGELFF. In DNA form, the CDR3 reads TGCAGCGTTGTACCGGGACAGGGGAACACCGGGGAGCTGTTTTTT.

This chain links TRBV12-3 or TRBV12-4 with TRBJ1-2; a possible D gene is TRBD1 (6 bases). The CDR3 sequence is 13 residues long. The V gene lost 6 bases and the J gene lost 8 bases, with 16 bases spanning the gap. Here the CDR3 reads CASSNLQGSGYTF. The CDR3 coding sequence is TGTGCCAGCAGCAACCTACAGGGTAGCGGCTACACCTTC.

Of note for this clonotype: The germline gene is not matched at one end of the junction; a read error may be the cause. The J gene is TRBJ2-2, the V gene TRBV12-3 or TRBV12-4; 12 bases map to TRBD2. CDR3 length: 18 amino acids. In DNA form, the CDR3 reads TGTACCAGCGACTTCCCCGGGACTAGCGGGCTAAACACCGGGGAGCTGTTTTTT. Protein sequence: CTSDFPGTSGLNTGELFF.